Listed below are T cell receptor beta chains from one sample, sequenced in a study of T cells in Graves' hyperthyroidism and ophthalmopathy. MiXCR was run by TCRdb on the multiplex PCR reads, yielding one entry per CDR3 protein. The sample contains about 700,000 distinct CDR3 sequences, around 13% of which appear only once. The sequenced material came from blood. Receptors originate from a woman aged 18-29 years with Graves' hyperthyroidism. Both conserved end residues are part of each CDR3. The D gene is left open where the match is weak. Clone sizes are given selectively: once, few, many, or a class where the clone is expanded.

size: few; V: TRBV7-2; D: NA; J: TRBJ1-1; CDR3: CASRVRTGYTEAFF; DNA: TGTGCCAGCCGGGTAAGGACGGGTTACACTGAAGCTTTCTTT
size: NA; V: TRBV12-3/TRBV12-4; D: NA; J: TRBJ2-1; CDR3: CASTWDSSSYNEQFF; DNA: TGTGCCAGCACGTGGGACTCCAGCTCCTACAATGAGCAGTTCTTC
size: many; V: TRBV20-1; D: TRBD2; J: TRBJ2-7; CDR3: CSALRPGTSSYEQYF; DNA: TGCAGTGCTCTACGCCCGGGGACTAGCTCCTACGAGCAGTACTTC
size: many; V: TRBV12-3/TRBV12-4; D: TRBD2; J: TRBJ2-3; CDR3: CASSLALAGVTDTQYF; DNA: TGTGCCAGCAGTTTAGCGCTGGCGGGAGTCACAGATACGCAGTATTTT
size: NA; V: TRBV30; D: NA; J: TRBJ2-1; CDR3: CAWSGGSGEQFF; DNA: TGTGCCTGGAGTGGGGGGAGTGGTGAGCAGTTCTTC
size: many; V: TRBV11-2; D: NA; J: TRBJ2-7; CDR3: CASSPVGGTSSYEQYF; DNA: TGTGCCAGCAGTCCAGTTGGGGGAACAAGCTCCTACGAGCAGTACTTC
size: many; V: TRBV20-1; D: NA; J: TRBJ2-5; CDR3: CSARELAVMETQYF; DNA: TGCAGTGCTAGAGAACTAGCAGTCATGGAGACCCAGTACTTC
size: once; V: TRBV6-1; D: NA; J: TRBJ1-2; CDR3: CASSEGSGPTSNYGYTF; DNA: TGTGCCAGCAGTGAAGGGTCCGGGCCCACTTCTAACTATGGCTACACCTTC
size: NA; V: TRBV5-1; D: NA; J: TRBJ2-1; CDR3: CASSLAGMHNEQFF; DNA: TGCGCCAGCAGCTTGGCCGGGATGCACAATGAGCAGTTCTTC
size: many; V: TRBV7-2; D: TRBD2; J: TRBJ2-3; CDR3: CASSPTGGTFGTQYF; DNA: TGTGCCAGCAGCCCTACGGGAGGGACCTTTGGCACGCAGTATTTT
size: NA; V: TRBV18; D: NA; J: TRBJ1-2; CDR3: CASSPRKGDGYTF; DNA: TGTGCCAGCTCACCACGGAAAGGCGATGGCTACACCTTC
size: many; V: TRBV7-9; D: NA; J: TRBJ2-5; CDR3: CASSLGAEETQYF; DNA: TGTGCCAGCAGCTTGGGAGCCGAAGAGACCCAGTACTTC
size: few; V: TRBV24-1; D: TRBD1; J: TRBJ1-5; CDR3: CATIKGTAVRQPQHF; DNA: TGTGCCACCATAAAGGGGACAGCGGTAAGACAGCCCCAGCATTTT
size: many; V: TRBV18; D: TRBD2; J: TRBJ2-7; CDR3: CASSPRASGNYEQYF; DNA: TGTGCCAGCTCACCACGGGCTAGCGGGAACTACGAGCAGTACTTC
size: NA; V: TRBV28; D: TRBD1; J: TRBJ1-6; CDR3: CASRQGANNSPLHF; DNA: TGTGCCAGCAGGCAGGGGGCGAATAATTCACCCCTCCACTTT
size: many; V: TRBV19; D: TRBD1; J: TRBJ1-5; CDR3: CASCVTGVNQPQHF; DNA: TGTGCCAGCTGTGTTACAGGGGTAAATCAGCCCCAGCATTTT
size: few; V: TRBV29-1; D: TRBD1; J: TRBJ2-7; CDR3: CSYRGSGYEQYF; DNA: TGCAGCTACAGGGGATCAGGGTACGAGCAGTACTTC
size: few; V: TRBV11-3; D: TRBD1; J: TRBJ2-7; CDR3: CASSLTRTGNYEQYF; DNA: TGTGCCAGCAGCCTTACCAGGACAGGGAACTACGAGCAGTACTTC
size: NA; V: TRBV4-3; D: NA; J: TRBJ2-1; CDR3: CASSQTRLGSGIYNEQFF; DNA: TGCGCCAGCAGCCAAACAAGGTTAGGTAGCGGAATCTACAATGAGCAGTTCTTC
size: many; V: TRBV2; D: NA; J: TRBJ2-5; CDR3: CASSAEETQYF; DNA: TGTGCCAGCAGCGCAGAAGAGACCCAGTACTTC
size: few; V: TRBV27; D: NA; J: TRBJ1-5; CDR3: CASSTVNQPQHF; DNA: TGTGCCAGCTCGACAGTCAATCAGCCCCAGCATTTT
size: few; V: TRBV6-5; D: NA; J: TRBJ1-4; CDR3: CASSYPGEKLFF; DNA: TGTGCCAGCAGTTACCCGGGGGAAAAACTGTTTTTT
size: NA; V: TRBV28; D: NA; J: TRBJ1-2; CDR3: CASSFEQGGVGGYTF; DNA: TGTGCCAGCAGTTTTGAGCAGGGCGGTGTGGGTGGCTACACCTTC
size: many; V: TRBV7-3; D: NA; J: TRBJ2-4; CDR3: CASSLGGNQNIQYF; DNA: TGTGCCAGCAGCTTAGGCGGCAACCAAAACATTCAGTACTTC
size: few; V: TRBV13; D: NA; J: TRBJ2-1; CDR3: CASSPILNELFF; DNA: TGTGCCAGCAGCCCCATACTCAATGAGCTGTTCTTC
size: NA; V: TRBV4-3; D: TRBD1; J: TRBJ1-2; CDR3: CASSPQDRGVGYTF; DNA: TGCGCCAGCAGCCCTCAGGACAGGGGGGTAGGCTACACCTTC
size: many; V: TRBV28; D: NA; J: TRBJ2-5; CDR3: CASHSLGAGGETQYF; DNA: TGTGCCAGCCACTCCTTGGGGGCGGGCGGAGAGACCCAGTACTTC
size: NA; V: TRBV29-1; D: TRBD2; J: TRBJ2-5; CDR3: CSVVGLEETQYF; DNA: TGCAGCGTTGTGGGACTAGAAGAGACCCAGTACTTC
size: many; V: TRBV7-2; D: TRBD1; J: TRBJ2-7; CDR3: CASSSAKGQGAYYEQYF; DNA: TGTGCCAGCAGTTCTGCCAAGGGACAGGGGGCTTACTACGAGCAGTACTTC
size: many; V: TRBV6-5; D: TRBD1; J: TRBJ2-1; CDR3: CASSYDMDRGYYEQFF; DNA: TGTGCCAGCAGTTACGATATGGACAGGGGTTATTATGAGCAGTTCTTC
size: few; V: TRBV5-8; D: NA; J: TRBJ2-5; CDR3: CASSYRRDGRETQYF; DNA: TGTGCCAGCAGTTACCGCCGGGACGGAAGGGAGACCCAGTACTTC
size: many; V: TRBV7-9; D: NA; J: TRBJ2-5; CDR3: CASSLAGNFETQYF; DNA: TGTGCCAGCAGCTTGGCAGGGAACTTTGAGACCCAGTACTTC
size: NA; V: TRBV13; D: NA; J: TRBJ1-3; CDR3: CASSYTSGAGNTIYF; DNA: TGTGCCAGCAGCTACACTTCAGGGGCTGGAAACACCATATATTTT
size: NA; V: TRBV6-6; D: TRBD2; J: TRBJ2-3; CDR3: CASSYPRGDTQYF; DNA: TGTGCCAGCAGTTACCCGCGGGGGGATACGCAGTATTTT
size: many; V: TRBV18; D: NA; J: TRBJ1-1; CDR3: CASSPHPLWASNTEAFF; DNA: TGTGCCAGCTCACCACATCCTTTGTGGGCCTCGAACACTGAAGCTTTCTTT
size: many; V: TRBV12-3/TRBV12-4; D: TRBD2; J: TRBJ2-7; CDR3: CASSFSTGLAGRYEQYF; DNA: TGTGCCAGCAGTTTTTCCACGGGCCTAGCGGGACGCTACGAGCAGTACTTC
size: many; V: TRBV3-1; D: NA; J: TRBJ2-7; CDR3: CASSPRAAREQYF; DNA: TGTGCCAGCAGCCCCCGGGCCGCCCGCGAGCAGTACTTC
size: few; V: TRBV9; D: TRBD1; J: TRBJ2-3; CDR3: CASSGGQGGTDTQYF; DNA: TGTGCCAGCAGCGGGGGACAGGGAGGGACAGATACGCAGTATTTT
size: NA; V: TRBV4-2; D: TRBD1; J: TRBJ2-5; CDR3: CASSQGQGAWETQYF; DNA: TGTGCCAGCAGCCAAGGACAGGGGGCTTGGGAGACCCAGTACTTC
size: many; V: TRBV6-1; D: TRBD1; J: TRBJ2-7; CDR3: CASSERGQLAYEQYF; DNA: TGTGCCAGCAGTGAAAGGGGGCAGCTGGCCTACGAGCAGTACTTC
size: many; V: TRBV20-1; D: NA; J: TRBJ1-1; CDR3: CSAKGLMNTEAFF; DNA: TGCAGTGCTAAGGGCCTGATGAACACTGAAGCTTTCTTT
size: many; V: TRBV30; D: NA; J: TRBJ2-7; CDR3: CAWSVQYEQYF; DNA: TGTGCCTGGAGTGTACAGTACGAGCAGTACTTC
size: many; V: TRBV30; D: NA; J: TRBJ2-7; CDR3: CAWSVGVGEQYF; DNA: TGTGCCTGGAGTGTAGGAGTTGGCGAGCAGTACTTC
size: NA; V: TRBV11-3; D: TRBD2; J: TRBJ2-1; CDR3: CASSPSGWREKGYNEQFF; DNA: TGTGCCAGCAGTCCCTCAGGGTGGCGGGAGAAGGGCTACAATGAGCAGTTCTTC
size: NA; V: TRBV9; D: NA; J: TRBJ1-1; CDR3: CASSVTGAEAFF; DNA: TGTGCCAGCAGCGTAACGGGGGCTGAAGCTTTCTTT
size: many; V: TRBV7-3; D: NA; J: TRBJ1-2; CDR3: CASSKNGRGDIGYTF; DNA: TGTGCCAGCAGCAAGAATGGGCGAGGGGACATCGGCTACACCTTC
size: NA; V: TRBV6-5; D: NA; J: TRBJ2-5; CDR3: CASSYGGRGRETQYF; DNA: TGTGCCAGCAGTTACGGGGGGCGAGGTAGGGAGACCCAGTACTTC
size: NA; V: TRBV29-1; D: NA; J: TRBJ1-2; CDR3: CSVEVLPSGDVAYGYTF; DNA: TGCAGCGTTGAAGTCCTACCATCAGGGGACGTCGCCTATGGCTACACCTTC
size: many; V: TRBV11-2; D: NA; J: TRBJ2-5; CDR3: CASSRGWATPGQETQYF; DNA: TGTGCCAGCAGCCGCGGATGGGCGACACCGGGCCAAGAGACCCAGTACTTC